This is a list of T cell receptor beta chains from one sample in a study of T-cell reconstitution after alpha-beta-depleted transplantation in children. TCRdb processed the PCR reads anew with MiXCR; each CDR3 protein has one entry. Of around 530,000 distinct CDR3 sequences listed, 32% were seen once; the top ten hold more than 2%. The sample consisted of PBMCs from the stem cell graft donor, taken from the stem cell graft. The receptors stem from a human donor who donated a stem cell graft to a child with aplastic anemia. CDR3s include the opening cysteine and the closing phenylalanine or tryptophan. Expanded clones get a size class; other rows say once, few or many, or leave the size out.

V,size,CDR3
TRBV12-3/TRBV12-4,few,CASRRQGGEPQHF
TRBV6-1,.,CASTLSRGSGYTF
TRBV20-1,few,CSARQGSNEQFF
TRBV1,.,CTSSQEPRPMYQETQYF
TRBV7-2,.,CASSLAIGQAGSPLHF
TRBV5-1,few,CASSSDSVQETQYF
TRBV6-2/TRBV6-3,.,CASSQFKRDEQFF
TRBV7-3,.,CASSPSPFQGWDTEAFF
TRBV3-1,.,CASSQAPLLTLNEQFF
TRBV7-2,few,CASSDSGRRETQYF
TRBV18,few,CASSARGDNSPLHF
TRBV5-1,once,CASSPGAGSEQFF
TRBV2,few,CASSEEGGTDTQYF
TRBV5-5,few,CASSLAREVNYEQYF
TRBV6-5,.,CASRRSTGEQFF
TRBV7-9,.,CASWTTGELFF
TRBV20-1,few,CSASAPTGKLFF
TRBV20-1,.,CSARRVARGSGNTIYF
TRBV20-1,once,CSAGQGAGQPQHF
TRBV6-2/TRBV6-3,few,CASSYGGPLVGAFF
TRBV7-9,.,CASSSNYNASTDTQYF
TRBV5-1,.,CASSFGRSNYGYTF
TRBV6-5,.,CASSLAGPGSDTQYF
TRBV6-5,.,CASSYSRRGPNTGELFF
TRBV5-1,.,CASSLGMLLGTAATLTDTQYF
TRBV12-3/TRBV12-4,.,CASSHGDTQYF
TRBV4-2,.,CASSQARLAGLNEQFF
TRBV6-1,few,CASSPLAGVKHNEQFF
TRBV4-2,few,CASSQDKREGETQYF
TRBV20-1,few,CSASSSSVPGELFF
TRBV19,.,CASIYSGPSTNTGELFF
TRBV12-3/TRBV12-4,few,CASSSGGGLGGRRFTGELFF
TRBV6-4,many,CASSPGSDGNNEQFF
TRBV9,.,CASSPRGGRGNSPLHF
TRBV18,.,CASSPEHSNQPQHF
TRBV7-2,few,CASSLAGTWSNQPQHF
TRBV18,.,CASSLGQASGEQYF
TRBV6-4,few,CASSEGDGGANVLTF
TRBV29-1,.,CSVPTDRTEAFF
TRBV30,.,CAWREQGNTEAFF